The 22 T cell receptor beta chains below were found in one sample sequenced in a study of shared clonotypes between healthy human individuals (dated by TCRdb to about 2020). Preparation of the library involved the immunoSEQ multiplex PCR assay. TCRdb took over this immuneACCESS table, retaining in-frame rearrangements with V and J assigned. Such tables are incomplete; in checked studies, under half of the missing clones stem from an unresolved V gene, and the remainder is unexplained. This sample lists hundreds of thousands of clones; about 85% were detected once. Under 15% of the sample belongs to the ten largest clones. Sequenced input: PBMCs. Receptors originate from a woman aged 40 to 55 in good health. Some clones in this sample may be carry-over from other donors' samples.

The genes are TRBV19 and TRBJ2-4; 8 positions match TRBD1. The CDR3 spans 14 residues. Germline V gives CDR1 LNHDA, CDR2 SQIVND (reference sequence). With 5 bases clipped from V and 6 bases from J, the junction kept 6 bases outside the gene matches. CDR3 in DNA: TGTGCCAGTAGTTTGAGGACAGGGATAAACATTCAGTACTTC. It yields the protein CASSLRTGINIQYF.

The rearrangement links TRBV7-9 to TRBJ2-3; D possibly uses TRBD1 or TRBD2 (5 bases each). Germline V gene data show CDR1 as SEHNR and CDR2 as FQNEAQ (reference sequence). V was cut by 5 bases and J by 1 base, with 16 bases left in between. The CDR3 spans 16 residues. For the CDR3, the DNA is TGTGCCAGCAGCCCCCTATGGGGGAGAGGCACAGATACGCAGTATTTT. Residues: CASSPLWGRGTDTQYF.

V is TRBV28 and J is TRBJ2-5; D is ambiguous. The length of the CDR3 is 15 residues. Trimming took 2 bases from V and 5 from J, leaving 15 bases between them. Germline lookup yields CDR1 MDHEN and CDR2 SYDVKM. The CDR3 DNA reads as TGTGCCAGCAGTTTAGGGCTGATGGCGAGCGAGACCCAGTACTTC. It yields the protein CASSLGLMASETQYF. Looking up the rest from reference TRBV28 and TRBJ2-5 gives the full variable domain: DVKVTQSSRYLVKRTGEKVFLECVQDMDHENMFWYRQDPGLGLRLIYFSYDVKMKEKGDIPEGYSVSREKKERFSLILESASTNQTSMYLCASSLGLMASETQYFGPGTRLLVL.

The CDR3 DNA is TGTGCCAGCACTTTAGCGGGAGGGGAGACCCAGTACTTC. It specifies CASTLAGGETQYF. This chain uses TRBV6-6 with TRBJ2-5; 11 bases are a match to TRBD2. The CDR3 runs to 13 residues. V gave up 7 bases and J gave up 5 bases; unmatched junction bases: 3. Germline V gene data show CDR1 as MNHNY and CDR2 as SVGAGI (reference sequence).

This clone was detected only a few times. The chain couples TRBV10-3 to TRBJ2-7, with TRBD2 identical over 10 bases. The CDR3 spans 12 residues. V was pared by 8 bases and J by 3 bases, with 1 base of the junction left unmatched. In germline, CDR1 is ENHRY, CDR2 SYGVKD. CDR3 sequence (DNA): TGTGCCATCCGGACTAGCGGCTACGAGCAGTACTTC. Translating it yields CAIRTSGYEQYF.

The chain links TRBV28 to TRBJ2-3; TRBD2 agrees at 7 bases. The ends lost 7 bases at V and 3 bases at J; junction bases unmatched: 10. Germline CDR1 MDHEN, CDR2 SYDVKM. The CDR3 loop spans 15 amino acids. The CDR3 loop reads CASTQPLAPTDTQYF. The CDR3 DNA reads TGTGCCAGCACCCAACCACTAGCGCCAACAGATACGCAGTATTTT.

The chain couples TRBV10-3 to TRBJ2-5; D call uncertain. V lost 7 bases and J lost 5, with 14 bases in between. Looked up from germline, CDR1 is ENHRY and CDR2 is SYGVKD. This CDR3 region has 13 residues. The CDR3, as DNA: TGTGCCATCATGGCGAGACCCTCGGAGACCCAGTACTTC. Translating it yields CAIMARPSETQYF.

This clone was counted a few times. The chain links TRBV14 to TRBJ2-7; 10 bases fit TRBD2. Germline values: CDR1 SGHDN, CDR2 FVKESK. Trimming cost V 3 bases and J 2 bases; bases outside gene matches: 4. The CDR3 is 15 residues long. CDR3 DNA: TGTGCCAGCAGCCAGTTAGCGGGAGGACCCTACGAGCAGTACTTC. This gives the protein CASSQLAGGPYEQYF.

The rearrangement uses TRBV2 and TRBJ2-4; TRBD1 or TRBD2 may be the D gene (5 bases each). Looked up from germline, CDR1 is SNHLY and CDR2 is FYNNEI. V was cut by 1 base and J by 7 bases, with 17 bases left in between. This CDR3 is built from 16 residues. The CDR3 DNA reads TGTGCCAGCAGTGAAGGGGGGATGAGGGTAGGGAACATTCAGTACTTC. Translated: CASSEGGMRVGNIQYF. The whole variable domain, remainder taken from reference TRBV2 and TRBJ2-4, is EPEVTQTPSHQVTQMGQEVILRCVPISNHLYFYWYRQILGQKVEFLVSFYNNEISEKSEIFDDQFSVERPDGSNFTLKIRSTKLEDSAMYFCASSEGGMRVGNIQYFGAGTRLSVL.

V usage is TRBV7-6 and J usage is TRBJ2-7; 7 bases fit TRBD2. Per the germline V gene, CDR1 is SGHVS and CDR2 is FNYEAQ. Trimming at V came to 2 bases and at J to 2 bases, leaving 3 bases not matched to a gene. The CDR3 totals 14 residues. The CDR3 DNA is TGTGCCAGCAGCTTACGAGCGGGACCCTACGAGCAGTACTTC. The encoded protein is CASSLRAGPYEQYF.

This clone is a singleton in its sample. This rearrangement joins TRBV11-2 to TRBJ2-7; TRBD2 matches at 7 bases. CDR3 length equals 16 residues. CDR1 and CDR2 from the germline V gene are SGHAT and FQNNGV. The ends lost 5 bases at V and 6 bases at J; junction bases unmatched: 16. Here the CDR3 reads CASSRRPGLGPFEQYF. The CDR3 nucleotides are TGTGCCAGCAGCCGCCGCCCAGGACTAGGGCCCTTCGAGCAGTACTTC.

This chain joins TRBV18 and TRBJ2-5; 9 positions agree with TRBD2. Trimming at V came to 2 bases and at J to 9 bases, leaving 7 bases not matched to a gene. Germline V gene data show CDR1 as KGHSH and CDR2 as LQKENI. The CDR3 consists of 14 residues. The CDR3 DNA is TGTGCCAGCTCACCAACGCGGGAGGGCCTGGCCCAGTACTTC. This translates into CASSPTREGLAQYF.

CDR3 sequence: CASSPGLPDTQYF. The CDR3, as DNA: TGTGCCAGCAGTCCGGGACTTCCAGATACGCAGTATTTT. V and J are TRBV27 and TRBJ2-3; possible D gene TRBD2, 6 bases. CDR1 MNHEY and CDR2 SMNVEV come from the germline V gene (reference sequence). V lost 5 bases to trimming and J lost 4 bases, with 10 bases between them. The CDR3 covers 13 residues.

In this sample, this clone turned up once. The gene calls are TRBV28 and TRBJ1-1; D remains ambiguous. Per the germline V gene, CDR1 is MDHEN and CDR2 is SYDVKM. The CDR3 runs 12 residues. V was clipped by 3 bases and J by 2 bases, with 4 bases between them. Here the CDR3 DNA reads TGTGCCAGCAGTTTCTCCAACACTGAAGCTTTCTTT. This sequence encodes CASSFSNTEAFF.

V is TRBV7-6 and J is TRBJ2-7; D could derive from TRBD1 or TRBD2 (6 bases each). CDR1 is SGHVS and CDR2 is FNYEAQ in the germline V gene. This CDR3 spans 17 amino acids. Trimming pared 0 bases from V and 1 base from J, leaving 16 bases between. The CDR3 DNA follows: TGTGCCAGCAGCTTAGCCCCGGGGGCAGGAGCTTCCTACGAGCAGTACTTC. It encodes CASSLAPGAGASYEQYF.

This clone has only a few counts. This CDR3 is CATSRDPSSYEQYF. The CDR3 region has the DNA TGTGCCACCAGCAGAGACCCCTCCTCCTACGAGCAGTACTTC. The J gene is TRBJ2-7, the V gene TRBV15; no firm D call. Trimming took 0 bases from V and 0 from J, leaving 6 bases between them. The CDR3 spans 14 residues. Germline loops: CDR1 LNHNV, CDR2 YYDKDF (reference sequence).

The chain has TRBV7-2 and TRBJ2-7; 10 positions agree with TRBD2. This CDR3 has 15 amino acids. Germline loops: CDR1 SGHTA, CDR2 FQGNSA. After removal of 5 bases from V and 6 bases from J, the junction contained 10 bases not matched to a gene. Here the CDR3 reads CASSPTLAGAPEQYF. The CDR3 DNA reads TGTGCCAGCAGCCCCACTCTAGCGGGAGCCCCCGAGCAGTACTTC.

This chain links TRBV11-3 with TRBJ1-4; D is possibly TRBD1 (5 bases). The V and J ends lost 0 bases and 12 bases respectively, with 20 bases between them. The germline V gene encodes CDR1 SGHNT and CDR2 YENEEA. This CDR3 has 16 residues. Here the CDR3 DNA reads TGTGCCAGCAGCTTAGATCGAGGGAACAGGCCTGGGGAACTGTTTTTT. This encodes CASSLDRGNRPGELFF.

This clone has ten or more counts. This sequence joins TRBV6-5 and TRBJ1-6; TRBD1 is a possible D gene (5 bases). The CDR3 spans 16 residues. The V and J ends lost 2 bases and 5 bases respectively, with 13 bases between them. Germline-derived CDR1 and CDR2 are MNHEY and SVGAGI. For the CDR3, the DNA is TGTGCCAGCAGTTACGGGGGTGGGATCCATAATTCACCCCTCCACTTT. Protein sequence: CASSYGGGIHNSPLHF.

In this sample, this clone turned up once. The same CDR3 is also encoded by other DNA sequences in this sample. The chain couples TRBV9 to TRBJ2-4; possibly TRBD2 for D (6 bases). Per the germline V gene, CDR1 is SGDLS and CDR2 is YYNGEE. This CDR3 has 14 amino acids. V was pared by 2 bases and J by 0 bases, with 6 bases between. CDR3 amino acids: CASSVGGAKNIQYF. CDR3 in DNA: TGTGCCAGCAGCGTGGGGGGAGCCAAAAACATTCAGTACTTC.

This sequence joins TRBV4-2 and TRBJ2-1, with TRBD2 matching 14 bases. Germline loops: CDR1 LGHNA, CDR2 YNFKEQ. The length of the CDR3 is 18 residues. J lost 9 bases, V lost 3 bases, and 13 bases had no gene match. CDR3 coding DNA: TGTGCCAGCAGCCATAGCCCGGGGACTAGCGGGAGTAGGGCTGAGCAGTTCTTC. Protein product: CASSHSPGTSGSRAEQFF.

This rearrangement joins TRBV19 to TRBJ1-5; D call uncertain. The CDR3 is made up of 13 amino acids. Germline values: CDR1 LNHDA, CDR2 SQIVND (reference sequence). V gave up 6 bases and J gave up 4 bases, with 10 bases separating them. CDR3 loop: CASRNLANQPQHF. CDR3 DNA sequence: TGTGCCAGTAGGAACTTAGCAAATCAGCCCCAGCATTTT.